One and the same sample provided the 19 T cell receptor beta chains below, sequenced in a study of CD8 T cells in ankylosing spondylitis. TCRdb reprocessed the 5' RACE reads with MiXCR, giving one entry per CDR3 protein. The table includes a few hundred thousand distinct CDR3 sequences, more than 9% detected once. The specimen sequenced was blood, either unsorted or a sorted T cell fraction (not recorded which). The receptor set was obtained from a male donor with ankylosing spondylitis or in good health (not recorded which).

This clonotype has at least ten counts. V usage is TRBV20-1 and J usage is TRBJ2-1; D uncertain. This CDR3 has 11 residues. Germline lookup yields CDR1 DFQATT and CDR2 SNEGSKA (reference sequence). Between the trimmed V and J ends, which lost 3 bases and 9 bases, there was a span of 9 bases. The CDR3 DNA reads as TGCAGTGCTAGGCTCAGTTTTGAGCAGTTCTTC. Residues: CSARLSFEQFF.

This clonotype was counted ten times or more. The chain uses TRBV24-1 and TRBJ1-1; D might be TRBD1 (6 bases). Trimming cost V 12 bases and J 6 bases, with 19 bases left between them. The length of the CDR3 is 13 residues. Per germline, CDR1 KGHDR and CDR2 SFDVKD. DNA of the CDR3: TGTGCCGCGAAGGGGGGGGAGAGCGCTGAAGCTTTCTTT. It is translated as CAAKGGESAEAFF.

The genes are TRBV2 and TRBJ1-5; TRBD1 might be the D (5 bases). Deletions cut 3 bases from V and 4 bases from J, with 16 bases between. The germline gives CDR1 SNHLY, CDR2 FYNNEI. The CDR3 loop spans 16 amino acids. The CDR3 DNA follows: TGTGCCAGCAGTGAGGACGGGGGGGATTGGAATCAGCCCCAGCATTTT. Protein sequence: CASSEDGGDWNQPQHF.

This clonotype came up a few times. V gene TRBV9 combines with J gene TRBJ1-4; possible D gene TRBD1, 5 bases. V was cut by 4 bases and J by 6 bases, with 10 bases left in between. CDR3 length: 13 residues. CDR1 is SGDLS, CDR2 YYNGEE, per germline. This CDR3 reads CASSPLGDEKLFF. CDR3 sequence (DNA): TGTGCCAGCAGCCCCCTGGGGGATGAAAAACTGTTTTTT.

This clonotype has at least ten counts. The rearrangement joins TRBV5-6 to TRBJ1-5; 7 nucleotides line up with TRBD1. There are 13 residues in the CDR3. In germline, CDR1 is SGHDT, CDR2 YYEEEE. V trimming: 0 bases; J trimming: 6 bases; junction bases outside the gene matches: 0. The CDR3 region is CASSLDRGQPQHF. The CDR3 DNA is TGTGCCAGCAGCTTGGACAGGGGTCAGCCCCAGCATTTT.

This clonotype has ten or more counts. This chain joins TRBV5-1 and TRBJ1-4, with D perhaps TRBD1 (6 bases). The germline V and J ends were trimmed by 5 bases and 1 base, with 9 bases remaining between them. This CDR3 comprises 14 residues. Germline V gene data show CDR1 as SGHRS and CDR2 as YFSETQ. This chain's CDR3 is CASRTQGTNEKLFF. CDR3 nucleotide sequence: TGCGCCAGCAGGACACAGGGAACTAATGAAAAACTGTTTTTT.

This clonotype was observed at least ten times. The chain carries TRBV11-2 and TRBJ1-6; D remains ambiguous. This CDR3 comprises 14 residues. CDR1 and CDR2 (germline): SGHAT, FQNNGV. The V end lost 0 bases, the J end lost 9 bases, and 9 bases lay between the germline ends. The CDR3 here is CASSLERVSSPLHF. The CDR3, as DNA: TGTGCCAGCAGCTTAGAGCGGGTTTCTTCACCCCTCCACTTT.

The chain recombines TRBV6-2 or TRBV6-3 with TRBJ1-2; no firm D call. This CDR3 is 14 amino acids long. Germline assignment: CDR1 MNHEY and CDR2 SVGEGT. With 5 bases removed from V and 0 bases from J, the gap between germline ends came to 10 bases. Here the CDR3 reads CASSPAGANYGYTF. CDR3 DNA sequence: TGTGCCAGCAGTCCGGCGGGCGCTAACTATGGCTACACCTTC.

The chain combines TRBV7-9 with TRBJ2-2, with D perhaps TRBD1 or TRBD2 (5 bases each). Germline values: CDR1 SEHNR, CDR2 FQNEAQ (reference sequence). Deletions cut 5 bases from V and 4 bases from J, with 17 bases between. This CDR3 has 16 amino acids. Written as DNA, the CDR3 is TGTGCCAGCAGCCATTCGGACCGGGGCCTCACCGGGGAGCTGTTTTTT. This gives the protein CASSHSDRGLTGELFF.

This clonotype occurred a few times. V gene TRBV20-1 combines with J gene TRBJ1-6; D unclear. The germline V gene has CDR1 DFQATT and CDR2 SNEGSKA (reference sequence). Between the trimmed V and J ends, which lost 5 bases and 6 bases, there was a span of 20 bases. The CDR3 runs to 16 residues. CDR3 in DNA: TGCAGTGCTGCGTTGGACGGCGGAAGTAGTAATTCACCCCTCCACTTT. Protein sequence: CSAALDGGSSNSPLHF.

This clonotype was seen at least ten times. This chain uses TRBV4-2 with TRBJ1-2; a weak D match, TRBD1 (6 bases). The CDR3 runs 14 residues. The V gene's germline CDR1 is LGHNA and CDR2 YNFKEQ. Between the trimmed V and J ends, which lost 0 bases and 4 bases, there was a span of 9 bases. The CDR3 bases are TGTGCCAGCAGCCAAGATCAGGGGAGCTATGGCTACACCTTC. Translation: CASSQDQGSYGYTF.

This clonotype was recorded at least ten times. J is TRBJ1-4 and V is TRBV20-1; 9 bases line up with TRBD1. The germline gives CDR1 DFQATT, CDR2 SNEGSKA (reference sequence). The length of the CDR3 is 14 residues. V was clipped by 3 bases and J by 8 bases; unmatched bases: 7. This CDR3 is CSASVQGAWEKLFF. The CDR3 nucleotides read TGCAGTGCTAGCGTACAGGGGGCATGGGAAAAACTGTTTTTT.

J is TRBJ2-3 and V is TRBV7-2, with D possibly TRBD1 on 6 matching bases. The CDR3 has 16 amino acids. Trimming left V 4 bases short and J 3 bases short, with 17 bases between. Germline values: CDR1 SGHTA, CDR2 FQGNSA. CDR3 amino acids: CASSWGQPLGTDTQYF. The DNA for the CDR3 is TGTGCCAGCAGCTGGGGGCAGCCTCTAGGGACAGATACGCAGTATTTT.

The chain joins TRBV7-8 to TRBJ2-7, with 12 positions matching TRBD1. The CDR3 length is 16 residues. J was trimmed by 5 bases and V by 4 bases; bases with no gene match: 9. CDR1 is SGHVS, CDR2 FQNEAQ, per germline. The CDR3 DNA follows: TGTGCCAGCAGCTCGGGATCGGGACAGGGGGCTGACGAGCAGTACTTC. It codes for CASSSGSGQGADEQYF.

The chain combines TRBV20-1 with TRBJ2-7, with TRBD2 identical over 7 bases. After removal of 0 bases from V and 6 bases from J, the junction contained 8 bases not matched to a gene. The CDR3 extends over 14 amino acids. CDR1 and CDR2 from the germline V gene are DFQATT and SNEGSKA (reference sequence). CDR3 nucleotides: TGCAGTGCTAGAGACCCGGGGGGATCGGGCGAGCAGTACTTC. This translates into CSARDPGGSGEQYF.

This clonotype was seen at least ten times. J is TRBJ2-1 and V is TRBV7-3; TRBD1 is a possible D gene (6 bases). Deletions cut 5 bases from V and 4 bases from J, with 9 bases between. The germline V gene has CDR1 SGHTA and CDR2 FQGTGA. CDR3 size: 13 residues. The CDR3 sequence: CASSRDTYNEQFF. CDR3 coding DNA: TGTGCCAGCAGCCGGGACACATACAATGAGCAGTTCTTC.

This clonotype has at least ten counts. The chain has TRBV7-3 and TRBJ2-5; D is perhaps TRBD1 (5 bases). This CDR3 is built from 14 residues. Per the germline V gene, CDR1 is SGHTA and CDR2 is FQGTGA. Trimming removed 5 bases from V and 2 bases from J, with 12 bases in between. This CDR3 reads CASSQDRWQETQYF. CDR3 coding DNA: TGTGCCAGCAGCCAAGACAGATGGCAAGAGACCCAGTACTTC.

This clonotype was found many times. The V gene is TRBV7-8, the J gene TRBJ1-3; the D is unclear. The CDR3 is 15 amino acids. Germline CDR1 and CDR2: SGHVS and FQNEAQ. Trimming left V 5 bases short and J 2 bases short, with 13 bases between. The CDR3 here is CASSTLGSPGNTIYF. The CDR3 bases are TGTGCCAGCAGCACCCTGGGGTCTCCTGGAAACACCATATATTTT.

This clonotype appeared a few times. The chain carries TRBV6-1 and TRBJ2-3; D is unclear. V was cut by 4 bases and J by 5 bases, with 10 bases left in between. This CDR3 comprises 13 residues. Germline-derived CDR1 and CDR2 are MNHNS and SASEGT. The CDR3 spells CASSAAPKDTQYF. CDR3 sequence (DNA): TGTGCCAGCAGTGCGGCACCCAAAGATACGCAGTATTTT.